The entry that follows covers one T cell receptor (beta chain) sequence. This specimen comes from a study of shared clonotypes between healthy human individuals. Deep-level settings were used for running the assay. Only in-frame clones appear in the TCRdb table, and some are missing; sequencing was by immunoSEQ multiplex PCR. The repertoire holds some 2 million clones, with less than 95% as singletons. CD8 cells regarded as naive lacked CD45RO, were positively chosen for CCR7, and omitted terminally differentiated effector memory CD45RA+ cells. The sequenced sample was naive CD8+ T cells sorted from blood. The sequence derives from a man aged 18 to 29 in good health.

The CDR3 region has the DNA TGTGCCAGCAGCCAAGACCCCCAGGGGGCCTACGAGCAGTACTTC. Translation gives CASSQDPQGAYEQYF. The chain couples TRBV14 to TRBJ2-7; 7 nucleotides match TRBD1. The ends lost 0 bases at V and 2 bases at J; junction bases unmatched: 4. This CDR3 is 15 amino acids long. The V gene's germline CDR1 is SGHDN and CDR2 FVKESK.